What follows are 16 T cell receptor beta chains derived from one specimen sequenced in a study of T cells expressing NK-cell markers. Reprocessing the 5' RACE reads, TCRdb reports a single entry for every CDR3 protein and omits DNA. The sample table sets out hundreds of thousands of distinct CDR3 sequences. The sequenced sample was blood T cells: a sorted CD56 or NKG2C T cell subset, CD4+ or CD8+ T cells, or bulk PBMC T cells (not recorded which). Every receptor here comes from a woman aged 18 to 69 in good health.

The chain is built from TRBV11-2 and TRBJ1-5. The CDR3 runs 14 residues. Germline V gene lookup returns CDR1 SGHAT and CDR2 FQNNGV. This CDR3 reads CASSLGYSNQPQHF.

The chain links TRBV12-3 or TRBV12-4 to TRBJ1-1; TCRdb selects TRBD1, and the lack of DNA leaves this call unchecked. The CDR3 spans 14 residues. The CDR3 reads CASSPRGGLTEAFF.

The rearrangement links TRBV20-1 to TRBJ2-1; TCRdb calls TRBD2, which cannot be checked without DNA. CDR1 and CDR2 from the germline V gene are DFQATT and SNEGSKA (reference sequence). CDR3 size: 15 residues. The CDR3 loop reads CSARPARTSLNEQFF.

The chain carries TRBV7-2 and TRBJ1-2; the TCRdb call, TRBD1, lacks DNA for checking. The CDR3 extends over 15 amino acids. Germline lookup yields CDR1 SGHTA and CDR2 FQGNSA. The CDR3 reads CASSLGDQGNYGYTF.

CDR3 in amino acids: CASSLAYPADRGHEQYF. The J gene is TRBJ2-7, the V gene TRBV12-3 or TRBV12-4; TCRdb's assignment of TRBD1 cannot be checked, as there is no DNA. The CDR3 extends over 17 amino acids.

The CDR3 region is CASSSPSTSFGELFF. V is TRBV12-3 or TRBV12-4 and J is TRBJ2-2; as DNA is missing, the TRBD2 call by TCRdb cannot be tested. This CDR3 has 15 residues.

The chain links TRBV5-1 to TRBJ2-1; TCRdb returns TRBD1, unconfirmable since there is no DNA. Germline CDR1 reads SGHRS; CDR2 reads YFSETQ. The CDR3 has 15 residues. The CDR3: CASNEGTSSYNEQFF.

This chain joins TRBV20-1 and TRBJ2-3; TCRdb's D gene call, TRBD1, goes unchecked for lack of DNA. Germline assignment: CDR1 DFQATT and CDR2 SNEGSKA (reference sequence). The CDR3 length is 13 residues. The CDR3 sequence: CSARQGGADTQYF.

V usage is TRBV18 and J usage is TRBJ2-5; the TCRdb D gene call, TRBD1, has no DNA to confirm it. Germline values: CDR1 KGHSH, CDR2 LQKENI. The CDR3 covers 15 residues. CDR3 sequence: CASSPIGTEQETQYF.

This chain uses TRBV20-1 with TRBJ2-7; TCRdb names TRBD2, which stays unverified in the absence of DNA. There are 16 residues in the CDR3. CDR1 is DFQATT, CDR2 SNEGSKA, per germline (reference sequence). The CDR3: CSARDREGSGTGEQYF.

The chain is built from TRBV12-3 or TRBV12-4 and TRBJ2-1; the TRBD2 assignment by TCRdb is unverifiable without DNA. This CDR3 region has 14 residues. CDR3 amino acids: CASSRDYSYNEQFF.

This chain connects TRBV7-2 to TRBJ2-1. Germline CDR1 SGHTA, CDR2 FQGNSA. The CDR3 consists of 17 residues. CDR3 loop: CASSLGYGGSSYNEQFF.

The J gene is TRBJ2-1, the V gene TRBV7-3. The CDR3 contains 12 residues. The germline CDR1 and CDR2 sequences are SGHTA and FQGTGA. The CDR3: CASSFGHGVQFF.

This chain joins TRBV5-1 and TRBJ1-6. Germline V gives CDR1 SGHRS, CDR2 YFSETQ. The CDR3 loop spans 15 amino acids. CDR3 in amino acids: CASSSAANYNSPLHF. Drawing the rest from reference TRBV5-1 and TRBJ1-6, the complete variable domain is KAGVTQTPRYLIKTRGQQVTLSCSPISGHRSVSWYQQTPGQGLQFLFEYFSETQRNKGNFPGRFSGRQFSNSRSEMNVSTLELGDSALYLCASSSAANYNSPLHFGNGTRLTVT.

Its frequency marks this clonotype as medium-sized. V is TRBV20-1 and J is TRBJ2-5; TCRdb outputs TRBD1, but without DNA this stays unchecked. Germline V gene lookup returns CDR1 DFQATT and CDR2 SNEGSKA (reference sequence). The CDR3 consists of 18 residues. CDR3 sequence: CSARDSLAGGYYQETQYF.

The rearrangement uses TRBV5-1 and TRBJ2-1; as DNA is missing, the TRBD2 call by TCRdb cannot be tested. The CDR3 sequence is 15 residues long. Germline lookup yields CDR1 SGHRS and CDR2 YFSETQ. The CDR3 sequence is CASSSSGGDYNEQFF.